This entry lists 3 T cell receptor beta chains sequenced from one sample in a study of T-cell memory formation after mild COVID-19. TCRdb processed the 5' RACE reads anew with MiXCR; each CDR3 protein has one entry. The repertoire includes 150,000 to 200,000 distinct CDR3 sequences, approximately 16% of them detected once, and around 2% sits in the top ten. Material: PBMCs or a T cell subset sorted from them (not recorded which). All receptors derive from an adult woman who had mild COVID-19 (a few samples of this study predate the infection). Cell type and time point are not known.

This clonotype was detected only a few times. The V call is TRBV6-5, the J call TRBJ2-2, with TRBD2 identical over 7 bases. The trim removed 8 bases at V and 7 bases at J, leaving 7 bases unmatched. CDR3 length: 13 amino acids. From germline, CDR1 is MNHEY and CDR2 SVGAGI. The CDR3 DNA is TGTGCCAGCGCCGGGCGGGGGTTCGGGGAGCTGTTTTTT. This translates into CASAGRGFGELFF.

CDR3 protein: CASSQSGLAGERQYF. The CDR3 DNA follows: TGTGCCAGCAGCCAAAGCGGACTAGCGGGAGAACGACAGTACTTC. The chain couples TRBV5-5 to TRBJ2-7, with TRBD2 identical over 13 bases. This CDR3 has 15 residues. Germline V gene lookup returns CDR1 SGHKS and CDR2 YYEKEE (reference sequence). Unmatched junction bases numbered 11, after V lost 4 bases and J lost 10 bases.

The rearrangement links TRBV20-1 to TRBJ2-7, with D tentatively TRBD1 or TRBD2 (5 bases each). The CDR3 runs to 11 residues. The V gene lost 3 bases and the J gene lost 5 bases, with 8 bases spanning the gap. CDR1 and CDR2 from the germline V gene are DFQATT and SNEGSKA (reference sequence). CDR3 sequence (DNA): TGCAGTGCTAGGGGACGGCACGAGCAGTACTTC. Its protein product is CSARGRHEQYF.